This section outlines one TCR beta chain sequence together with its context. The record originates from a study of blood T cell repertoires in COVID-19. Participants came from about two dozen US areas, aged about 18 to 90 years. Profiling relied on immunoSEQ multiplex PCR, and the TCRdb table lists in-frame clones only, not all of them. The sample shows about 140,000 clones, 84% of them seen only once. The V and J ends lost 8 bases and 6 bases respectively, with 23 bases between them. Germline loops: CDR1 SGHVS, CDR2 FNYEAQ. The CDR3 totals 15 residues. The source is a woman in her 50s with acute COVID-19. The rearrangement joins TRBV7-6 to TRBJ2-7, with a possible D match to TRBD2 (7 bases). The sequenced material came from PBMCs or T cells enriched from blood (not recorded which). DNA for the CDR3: TGTGCCAGCGGCGACCCCGGGGGGCAGTTGGGCGAGCAGTACTTC. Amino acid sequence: CASGDPGGQLGEQYF.